A single sample is the source of the 21 T cell receptor beta chains below, sequenced in a study of a mutant IDH1 vaccine in newly diagnosed glioma. Clones were sequenced by immunoSEQ multiplex PCR, and TCRdb holds only the in-frame ones, with some missing. The data hold about 53,000 clones, with roughly 82% observed a single time. Stated time point: week 5, during vaccination. Alongside topical imiquimod, each dose of vaccine comprised 300 ug of mutant IDH1 20-mer peptide. These TCRs are of unknown antigen specificity. This sample comprised PBMCs, obtained from a glioma patient whose treatment included an IDH1 peptide vaccine. Every receptor here comes from a woman between 18 and 30 years old with glioma. Some clones in this sample may be carry-over from other donors' samples.

This clone appeared a single time. This chain joins TRBV11-3 and TRBJ1-4; TRBD1 is a possible D gene (6 bases). CDR1 is SGHNT and CDR2 is YENEEA in the germline V gene. With 4 bases removed from V and 3 bases from J, the gap between germline ends came to 9 bases. The CDR3 length is 14 residues. CDR3 DNA sequence: TGTGCCAGCAGCTCAGGGGAGCCTAATGAAAAACTGTTTTTT. Protein sequence: CASSSGEPNEKLFF.

The V call is TRBV5-1, the J call TRBJ2-3; TRBD2 agrees at 7 bases. The length of the CDR3 is 15 residues. CDR1 and CDR2 from the germline V gene are SGHRS and YFSETQ. Trimming at V came to 4 bases and at J to 1 base, leaving 6 bases not matched to a gene. The DNA of the CDR3 is TGCGCCAGCAGCGGGGTCCTAGCGGGCACAGATACGCAGTATTTT. Translated, it gives CASSGVLAGTDTQYF.

This chain joins TRBV10-3 and TRBJ2-2, with unresolved D. The V and J ends lost 4 bases and 7 bases respectively, with 4 bases between them. Germline V gene data show CDR1 as ENHRY and CDR2 as SYGVKD. The CDR3 runs 11 residues. CDR3 nucleotide sequence: TGTGCCATCAGTGGCCACGGGGAGCTGTTTTTT. It is translated as CAISGHGELFF.

J is TRBJ1-2 and V is TRBV7-8; 8 bases fit TRBD1. Trimming cost V 5 bases and J 4 bases; bases outside gene matches: 6. Germline V gives CDR1 SGHVS, CDR2 FQNEAQ. The CDR3 contains 14 residues. The CDR3: CASSARQGSYGYTF. CDR3 nucleotides: TGTGCCAGCAGCGCTCGACAGGGGTCCTATGGCTACACCTTC.

The sample holds a few counts of this clone. This chain connects TRBV7-3 to TRBJ1-1, with D unclear. The germline CDR1 and CDR2 sequences are SGHTA and FQGTGA. The length of the CDR3 is 13 residues. V was cut by 4 bases and J by 0 bases, with 6 bases left in between. CDR3 nucleotides: TGTGCCAGCAGCTACGCCCTGAACACTGAAGCTTTCTTT. Its translation: CASSYALNTEAFF.

The chain joins TRBV5-1 to TRBJ2-7, with 10 nucleotides matching TRBD2. This CDR3 contains 16 residues. Germline V CDR1 and CDR2: SGHRS, YFSETQ. J was trimmed by 1 base and V by 5 bases; bases with no gene match: 9. CDR3 protein: CASRPTGTSASYEQYF. CDR3 DNA sequence: TGCGCCAGCAGACCTACCGGGACTAGCGCATCCTACGAGCAGTACTTC.

V is TRBV7-8 and J is TRBJ1-6, with TRBD1 identical over 9 bases. This CDR3 has 15 residues. Germline-derived CDR1 and CDR2 are SGHVS and FQNEAQ. V dropped 1 base and J dropped 7; count of bases not matched to a gene: 2. The DNA of the CDR3 is TGTGCCAGCAGCTTAGTCGGGACAGGGAATTCACCCCTCCACTTT. Residues: CASSLVGTGNSPLHF.

Note on this clone: An end of the junction does not agree with germline; a read error may underlie this. CDR3 region: CASSYFQGEGGYTF. The CDR3 DNA follows: TGTGCTAGCAGTTACTTCCAGGGGGAGGGTGGCTACACCTTC. This rearrangement joins TRBV6-6 to TRBJ1-2; 7 nucleotides agree with TRBD1. Per the germline V gene, CDR1 is MNHNY and CDR2 is SVGAGI (reference sequence). CDR3 length: 14 residues.

This clone was detected only once. The chain carries TRBV7-2 and TRBJ1-5; TRBD1 matches at 9 bases. CDR1 and CDR2 (germline): SGHTA, FQGNSA. The CDR3 sequence is 14 residues long. V gave up 4 bases and J gave up 5 bases; unmatched junction bases: 3. CDR3 sequence reads: CASSSTGGYQPQHF. In DNA form, the CDR3 reads TGTGCCAGCAGCTCAACAGGGGGCTATCAGCCCCAGCATTTT.

The chain uses TRBV13 and TRBJ2-2, with 9 positions matching TRBD2. V lost 4 bases, J lost 8 bases, and 11 bases stayed unmatched. Germline assignment: CDR1 PRHDT and CDR2 FYEKMQ (reference sequence). The CDR3 runs 16 residues. In DNA form, the CDR3 reads TGTGCCAGCAGCTCCGCAGGACTAGCGCTCCATGGGGAGCTGTTTTTT. Protein sequence: CASSSAGLALHGELFF.

In its sample, this clone was seen once. V usage is TRBV28 and J usage is TRBJ1-1; no definite D call. V was clipped by 5 bases and J by 1 base, with 11 bases between them. Germline loops: CDR1 MDHEN, CDR2 SYDVKM. The CDR3 is made up of 14 amino acids. The CDR3 DNA reads as TGTGCCAGCAGTCCACGCGGAGGGAACACTGAAGCTTTCTTT. This gives the protein CASSPRGGNTEAFF.

The chain is built from TRBV23-1 and TRBJ1-2, with D possibly matching TRBD1 (6 bases). TRBV23-1 is labeled an ORF, and its function is uncertain. The CDR3 runs 15 residues. The germline V and J ends were trimmed by 4 bases and 0 bases, with 12 bases remaining between them. CDR3 loop: CASSPGGTTNYGYTF. The CDR3 DNA reads as TGCGCCAGCAGTCCTGGCGGGACAACTAACTATGGCTACACCTTC.

The chain is built from TRBV30 and TRBJ2-7; D might be TRBD2 (5 bases). Germline CDR1 is GTSNPN and CDR2 is SVGIG (reference sequence). This CDR3 has 12 amino acids. Trimming left V 4 bases short and J 0 bases short, with 7 bases between. CDR3 region: CAWKRDSYEQYF. DNA of the CDR3: TGTGCCTGGAAACGGGACTCCTACGAGCAGTACTTC. Filled out from reference TRBV30 and TRBJ2-7, the complete variable domain reads SQTIHQWPATLVQPVGSPLSLECTVEGTSNPNLYWYRQAAGRGLQLLFYSVGIGQISSEVPQNLSASRPQDRQFILSSKKLLLSDSGFYLCAWKRDSYEQYFGPGTRLTVT.

V and J are TRBV4-1 and TRBJ1-1, with unresolved D. Germline assignment: CDR1 MGHRA and CDR2 YSYEKL. Trimming took off 8 bases at V and 4 bases at J, with 14 bases between the two ends. CDR3 size: 13 residues. The CDR3 loop is CASGGRASTEAFF. CDR3 DNA: TGCGCCAGCGGCGGTAGGGCGTCCACTGAAGCTTTCTTT.

The chain recombines TRBV5-1 with TRBJ2-1; 13 nucleotides line up with TRBD2. Germline loops: CDR1 SGHRS, CDR2 YFSETQ. Unmatched junction bases numbered 1, after V lost 0 bases and J lost 7 bases. There are 15 residues in the CDR3. The CDR3 coding sequence is TGCGCCAGCAGCTTGGCACTAGCGGGAGGGAATGAGCAGTTCTTC. Its protein product is CASSLALAGGNEQFF.

This clone was seen once. V and J are TRBV25-1 and TRBJ2-1; D may be TRBD1 (6 bases). This CDR3 has 12 residues. Germline lookup yields CDR1 MGHDK and CDR2 SYGVNS. The V end lost 8 bases, the J end lost 5 bases, and 10 bases lay between the germline ends. CDR3 sequence: CASGQYNNEQFF. CDR3 DNA sequence: TGTGCCAGCGGACAGTACAACAATGAGCAGTTCTTC.

The chain recombines TRBV6-1 with TRBJ2-7, with a weak D call TRBD2 (6 bases). The CDR3 is 12 amino acids. The germline CDR1 and CDR2 sequences are MNHNS and SASEGT. Trimming pared 10 bases from V and 4 bases from J, leaving 14 bases between. The CDR3 sequence: CATSEGRYEQYF. In DNA form, the CDR3 reads TGTGCCACCTCGGAGGGCAGGTACGAGCAGTACTTC.

The chain uses TRBV10-3 and TRBJ1-2, with TRBD1 matching over 10 bases. Trimming cost V 0 bases and J 3 bases; bases outside gene matches: 4. The CDR3 is 16 amino acids. In germline, CDR1 is ENHRY, CDR2 SYGVKD. Here the CDR3 DNA reads TGTGCCATCAGTGAGTCGATCGGGACAGGGGACTATGGCTACACCTTC. This encodes CAISESIGTGDYGYTF.

This clone was seen more than once but under ten times. V and J are TRBV18 and TRBJ1-3; no firm D call. Trimming shortened V by 0 bases and J by 1 base, and 10 bases separated the two germline ends. In germline, CDR1 is KGHSH, CDR2 LQKENI. This CDR3 has 16 amino acids. The CDR3 nucleotides are TGTGCCAGCTCACCACCGGACCTCACTTCTGGAAACACCATATATTTT. Residues: CASSPPDLTSGNTIYF.

V gene TRBV10-2 combines with J gene TRBJ1-1, with unresolved D. Deletions cut 3 bases from V and 8 bases from J, with 10 bases between. CDR1 is WSHSY, CDR2 SAAADI, per germline. CDR3 size: 12 residues. The CDR3 loop is CASSELSREAFF. The CDR3 DNA reads TGCGCCAGCAGTGAACTCTCGAGGGAAGCTTTCTTT.

This clone has a handful of counts. This rearrangement joins TRBV7-2 to TRBJ2-1; no clear D. The CDR3 runs 15 residues. Germline lookup yields CDR1 SGHTA and CDR2 FQGNSA. The V and J ends lost 6 bases and 2 bases respectively, with 14 bases between them. In nucleotides, the CDR3 is TGTGCCAGCAGAGGTACCGGACCGACCTACAATGAGCAGTTCTTC. Protein sequence: CASRGTGPTYNEQFF.